This TCR beta chain stems from a study of blood T cell repertoires in COVID-19 (dated by TCRdb to between 2020 and 2021). Context from the whole study: Samples from collaborators originated in the United States, Italy and Spain and spanned both the acute and convalescent phases of COVID-19. The prospective study material was composed of cDNA or gDNA derived from T cells, B-cell-depleted T cells, or PBMCs. Subjects who had been exposed to COVID-19, were actively infected with it, or had recovered from it provided the deeply sampled blood TCRbeta repertoires that made up the dataset. The repertoires were made available in a free public database intended to serve as a resource for research on the immune response to SARS-CoV-2. Samples came from the ongoing ImmuneRACE study (first 160 participants) plus 1,254 subjects from 6 global collaborators. Sample metadata almost always included a de-identified subject ID, COVID-19 status, age in years and sex. HLA class I and class II types, where available, came from metadata supplied by the sample provider rather than from assay-based typing.

About this clone: What antigen it recognizes has not been identified. Per-base qualities were not stored, and no clone one base away is much larger.

Participants in the prospective study were aged about 18 to 89 years, lived in some 24 United States geographic areas, and enrolled through a virtual design. In the prospective study, participants were assigned to cohorts based on the clinical history participants reported in a screening survey and a study questionnaire. Recovered participants in ImmuneRACE Cohort 3 were defined by two consecutive negative NP/OP PCR tests, clearance by a healthcare professional, or resolution of symptoms. In the prospective study, mobile phlebotomists collected whole blood, serum and a nasopharyngeal or oropharyngeal swab from each participant. Additional blood draws and questionnaires over an approximately two-month period could optionally be provided by prospective study participants. Before DNA extraction, blood samples from the prospective study were shipped at room temperature or frozen. The paper's findings and limits, for the study overall: The quantity of clinical and demographic metadata differed by source and by participant and was supplied without curation.

V lost 3 bases and J lost 5 bases; the stretch between them is 8 bases long. The CDR3 covers 13 residues, taking in both the cysteine and the phenylalanine. The retained sequence is limited to the CDR3, 39 bases, with the frame set at the first base. In the germline V gene (reference sequence), CDR1 corresponds to MNHEY and CDR2 to SMNVEV. TCRbeta CDR3 regions were amplified from genomic DNA using the immunoSEQ Assay, a bias-controlled multiplex PCR. In the source study's methods: The number of nucleated cells in each sample was estimated from the amplification of reference gene primers within the assay. Sequence reads were collapsed and filtered to measure the absolute abundance of every unique TCRbeta CDR3 rearrangement. For each sample, productive Simpson clonality was calculated by taking the square root of Simpson's diversity index across productive rearrangements. In its TCRdb copy, this immuneACCESS table keeps in-frame sequences only and misses some clones. Where compared with another copy, unresolved V genes explain less than half of these, and the others have no known cause. That table furnishes V, J and clone size, whereas the DNA furnished D and trimming. The sample profile shows just over 300,000 clones; under 90% of them were found once. Over 3.5% of the sample goes to the ten largest clones.

The sample consisted of PBMCs or T cells enriched from blood (not recorded which). This TCR was sampled from a man aged 25-45 years who had recovered from COVID-19. The sequence joins TRBV27 to TRBJ2-1; no D gene can be assigned with confidence. The CDR3 is CASSFDWNNEQFF. The nucleotides read TGTGCCAGCAGTTTTGACTGGAACAATGAGCAGTTCTTC.